Below, one T cell receptor beta chain is given with its context. Its antigen is unknown. The protocol was immunoSEQ multiplex PCR, while the TCRdb copy is restricted to in-frame clones and leaves out a portion. The table has approximately 94,000 clones, roughly 90% seen once. Trimming cost V 6 bases and J 4 bases; bases outside gene matches: 7. Germline lookup yields CDR1 MNHEY and CDR2 SVGAGI. CDR3 length: 15 amino acids. This record belongs to a study of T cell responses to AZD1222 COVID-19 vaccine. Study information: Combined were second doses at about 4 or about 12 weeks.

Notes on the study in general: The number of AZD1222 recipients seropositive at baseline was only 6 or 7. Donors in the cohort were predominantly white British and more often female, and clonal diversity was possibly underestimated. Across spike, vaccine-associated CD4 TCRs were found, dominant at 160-218 and 743-854.

The specimen was peripheral blood, collected on day 0 of AZD1222 vaccination. The rearrangement joins TRBV6-5 to TRBJ1-3, with 9 bases identical to TRBD1. This receptor was taken from an adult in good health. The CDR3 bases are TGTGCCAGCAGCTCCGGACAGGGGAGGGGAAACACCATATATTTT. Its translation: CASSSGQGRGNTIYF.